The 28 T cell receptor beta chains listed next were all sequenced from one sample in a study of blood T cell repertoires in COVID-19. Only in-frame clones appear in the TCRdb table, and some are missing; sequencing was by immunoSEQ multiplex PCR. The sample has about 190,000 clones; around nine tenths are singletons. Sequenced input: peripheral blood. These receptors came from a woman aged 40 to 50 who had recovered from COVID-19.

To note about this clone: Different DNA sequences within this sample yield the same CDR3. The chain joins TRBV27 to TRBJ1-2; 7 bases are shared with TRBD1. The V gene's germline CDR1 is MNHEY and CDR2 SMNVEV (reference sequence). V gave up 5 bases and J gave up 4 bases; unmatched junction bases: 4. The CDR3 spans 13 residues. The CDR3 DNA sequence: TGTGCCAGCAGTCCGCGACAGGGCTATGGCTACACCTTC. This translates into CASSPRQGYGYTF.

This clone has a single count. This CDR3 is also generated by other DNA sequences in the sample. The chain's CDR3 is CASSSRTSGTYEQYF. In DNA, the CDR3 is TGTGCCAGCAGTTCTCGGACTAGCGGGACCTACGAGCAGTACTTC. This sequence joins TRBV27 and TRBJ2-7, with 12 nucleotides matching TRBD2. The CDR3 spans 15 residues. Germline lookup yields CDR1 MNHEY and CDR2 SMNVEV (reference sequence). J lost 2 bases, V lost 4 bases, and 3 bases had no gene match.

CDR3 coding DNA: TGTGCCAGCAGGGCGGAACACACAGATACGCAGTATTTT. Its translation: CASRAEHTDTQYF. The chain joins TRBV6-5 to TRBJ2-3, with D uncertain. The CDR3 has 13 residues. Germline V lookup: CDR1 MNHEY, CDR2 SVGAGI. Trimming removed 6 bases from V and 2 bases from J, with 9 bases in between.

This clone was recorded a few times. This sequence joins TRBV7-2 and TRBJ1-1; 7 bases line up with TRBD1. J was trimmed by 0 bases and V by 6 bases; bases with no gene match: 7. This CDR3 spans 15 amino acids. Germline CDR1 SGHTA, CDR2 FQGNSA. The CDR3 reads CASSFSGTVNTEAFF. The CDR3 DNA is TGTGCCAGCAGTTTTTCCGGGACAGTGAACACTGAAGCTTTCTTT.

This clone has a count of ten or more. Here the CDR3 reads CASSAGTGGGYTF. The DNA of the CDR3 is TGTGCCAGCTCAGCCGGGACAGGGGGTGGCTACACCTTC. V usage is TRBV18 and J usage is TRBJ1-2; TRBD1 agrees at 11 bases. V lost 5 bases to trimming and J lost 7 bases; unmatched junction nucleotides: 3. The CDR3 is 13 amino acids. Germline V gene sequence: CDR1 KGHSH, CDR2 LQKENI.

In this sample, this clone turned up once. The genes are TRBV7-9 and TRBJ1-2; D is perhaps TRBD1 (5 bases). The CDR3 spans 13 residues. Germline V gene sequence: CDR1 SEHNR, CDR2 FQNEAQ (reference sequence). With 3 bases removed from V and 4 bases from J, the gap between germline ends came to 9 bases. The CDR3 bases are TGTGCCAGCAGCTTGAGTCAGGGCTATGGCTACACCTTC. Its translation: CASSLSQGYGYTF.

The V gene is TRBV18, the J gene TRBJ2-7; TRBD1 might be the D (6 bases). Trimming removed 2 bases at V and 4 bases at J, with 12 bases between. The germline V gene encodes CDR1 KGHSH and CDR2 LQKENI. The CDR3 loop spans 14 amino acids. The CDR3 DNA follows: TGTGCCAGCTCACCAAGGGGGAACGCATACGAGCAGTACTTC. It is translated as CASSPRGNAYEQYF. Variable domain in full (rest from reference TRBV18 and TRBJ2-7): NAGVMQNPRHLVRRRGQEARLRCSPMKGHSHVYWYRQLPEEGLKFMVYLQKENIIDESGMPKERFSAEFPKEGPSILRIQQVVRGDSAAYFCASSPRGNAYEQYFGPGTRLTVT.

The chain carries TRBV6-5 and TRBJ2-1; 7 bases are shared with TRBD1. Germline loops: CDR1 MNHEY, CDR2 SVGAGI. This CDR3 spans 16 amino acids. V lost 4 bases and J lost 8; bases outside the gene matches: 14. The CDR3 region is CASSSTDRVGVDEQFF. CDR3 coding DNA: TGTGCCAGCAGTTCGACAGACAGGGTAGGAGTCGATGAGCAGTTCTTC.

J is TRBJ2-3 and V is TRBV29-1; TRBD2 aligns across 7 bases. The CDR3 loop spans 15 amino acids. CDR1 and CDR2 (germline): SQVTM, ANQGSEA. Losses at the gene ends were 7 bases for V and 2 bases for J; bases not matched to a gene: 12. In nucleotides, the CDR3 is TGCAGCGCCCGGGAGGCTAGCGATCTCACAGATACGCAGTATTTT. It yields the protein CSAREASDLTDTQYF.

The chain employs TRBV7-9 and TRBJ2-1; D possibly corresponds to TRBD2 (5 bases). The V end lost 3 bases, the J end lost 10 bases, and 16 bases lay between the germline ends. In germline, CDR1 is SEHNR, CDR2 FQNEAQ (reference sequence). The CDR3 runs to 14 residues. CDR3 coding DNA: TGTGCCAGCAGCTTTGGTTTGGCGGGTCGGGAGCAGTTCTTC. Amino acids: CASSFGLAGREQFF.

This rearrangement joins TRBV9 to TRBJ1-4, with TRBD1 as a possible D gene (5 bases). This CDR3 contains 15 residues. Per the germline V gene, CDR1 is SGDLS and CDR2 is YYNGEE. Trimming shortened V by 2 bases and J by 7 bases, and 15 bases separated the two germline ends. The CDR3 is CASSVSPIGVEKLFF. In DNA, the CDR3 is TGTGCCAGCAGCGTTTCCCCAATAGGGGTTGAAAAACTGTTTTTT.

The CDR3 DNA reads as TGTGCCAGCAGCATAAGCCGGGACAGGGTGCTTAGTGGTGAAAAACTGTTTTTT. Translation: CASSISRDRVLSGEKLFF. The rearrangement uses TRBV5-4 and TRBJ1-4, with 9 bases that match TRBD1. The length of the CDR3 is 18 residues. The V gene's germline CDR1 is SGHNT and CDR2 YYREEE (reference sequence). J lost 7 bases, V lost 4 bases, and 17 bases had no gene match.

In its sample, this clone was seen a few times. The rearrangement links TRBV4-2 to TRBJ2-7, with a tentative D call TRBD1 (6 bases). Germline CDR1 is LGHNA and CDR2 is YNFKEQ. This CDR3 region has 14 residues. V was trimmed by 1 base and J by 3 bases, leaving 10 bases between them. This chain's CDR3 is CASSQVGTNYEQYF. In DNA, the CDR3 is TGTGCCAGCAGCCAAGTAGGGACAAACTACGAGCAGTACTTC.

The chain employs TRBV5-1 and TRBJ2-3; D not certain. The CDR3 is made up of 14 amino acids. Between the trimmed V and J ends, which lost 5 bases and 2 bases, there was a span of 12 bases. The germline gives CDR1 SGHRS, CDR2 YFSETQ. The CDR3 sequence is CASSEYTNTDTQYF. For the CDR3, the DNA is TGCGCCAGCAGTGAATACACAAACACAGATACGCAGTATTTT.

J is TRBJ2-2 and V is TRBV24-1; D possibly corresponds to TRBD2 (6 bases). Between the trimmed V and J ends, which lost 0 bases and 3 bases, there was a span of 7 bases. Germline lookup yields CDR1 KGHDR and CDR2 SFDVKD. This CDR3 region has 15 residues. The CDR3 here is CATSDLAGYTGELFF. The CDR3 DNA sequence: TGTGCCACCAGTGATTTGGCGGGGTACACCGGGGAGCTGTTTTTT.

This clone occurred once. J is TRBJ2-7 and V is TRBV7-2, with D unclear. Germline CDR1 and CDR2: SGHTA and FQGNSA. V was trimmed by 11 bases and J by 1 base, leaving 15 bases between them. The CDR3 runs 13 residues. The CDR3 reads CASTTLPSYEQYF. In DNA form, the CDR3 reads TGTGCCTCTACGACTTTACCATCCTACGAGCAGTACTTC.

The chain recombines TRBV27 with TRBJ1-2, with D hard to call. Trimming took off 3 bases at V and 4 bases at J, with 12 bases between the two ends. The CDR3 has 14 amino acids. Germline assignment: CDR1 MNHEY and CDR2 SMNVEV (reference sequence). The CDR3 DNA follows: TGTGCCAGCAGTTTTGCCGGGGTTGGCTATGGCTACACCTTC. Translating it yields CASSFAGVGYGYTF.

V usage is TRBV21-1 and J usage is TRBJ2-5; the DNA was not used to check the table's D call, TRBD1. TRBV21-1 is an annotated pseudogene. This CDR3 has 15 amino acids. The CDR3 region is CASSRTTGPKETQYF. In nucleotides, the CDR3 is TGTGCCAGCAGCAGAACGACAGGGCCGAAAGAGACCCAGTACTTC.

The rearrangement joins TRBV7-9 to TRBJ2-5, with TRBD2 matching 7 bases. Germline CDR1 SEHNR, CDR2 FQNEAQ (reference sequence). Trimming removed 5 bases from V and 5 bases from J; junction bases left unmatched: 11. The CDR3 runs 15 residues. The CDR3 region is CASSHGVAGPETQYF. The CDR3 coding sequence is TGTGCCAGCAGCCACGGGGTAGCGGGCCCGGAGACCCAGTACTTC.

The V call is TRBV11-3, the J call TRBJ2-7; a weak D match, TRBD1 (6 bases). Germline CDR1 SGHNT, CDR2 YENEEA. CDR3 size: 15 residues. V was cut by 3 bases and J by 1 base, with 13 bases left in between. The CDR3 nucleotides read TGTGCCAGCAGCTTGGGGCAGGGGATATCCTACGAGCAGTACTTC. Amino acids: CASSLGQGISYEQYF.

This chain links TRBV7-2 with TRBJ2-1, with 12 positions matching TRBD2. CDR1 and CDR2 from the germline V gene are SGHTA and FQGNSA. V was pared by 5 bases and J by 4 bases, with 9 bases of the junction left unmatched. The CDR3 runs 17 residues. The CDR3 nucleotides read TGTGCCAGCAGCGCTAGCCCCGGACTAGCGGGGTACAATGAGCAGTTCTTC. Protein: CASSASPGLAGYNEQFF.

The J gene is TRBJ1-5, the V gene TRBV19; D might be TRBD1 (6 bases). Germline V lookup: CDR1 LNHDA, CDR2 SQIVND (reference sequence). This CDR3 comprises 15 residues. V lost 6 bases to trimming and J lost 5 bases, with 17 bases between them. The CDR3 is CASSAVVGGHQPQHF. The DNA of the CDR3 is TGTGCCAGTAGCGCCGTGGTTGGGGGCCATCAGCCCCAGCATTTT.

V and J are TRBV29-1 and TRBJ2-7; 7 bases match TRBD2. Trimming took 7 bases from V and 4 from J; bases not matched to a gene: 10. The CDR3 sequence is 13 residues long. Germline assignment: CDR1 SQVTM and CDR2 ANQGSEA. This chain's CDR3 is CSALLVGGYEQYF. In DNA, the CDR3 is TGCAGCGCCCTCCTGGTGGGGGGGTACGAGCAGTACTTC.

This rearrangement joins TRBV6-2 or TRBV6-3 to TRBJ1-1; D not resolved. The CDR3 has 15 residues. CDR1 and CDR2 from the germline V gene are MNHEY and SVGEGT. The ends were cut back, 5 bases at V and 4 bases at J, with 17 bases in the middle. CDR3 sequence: CASSQSGSAGTEAFF. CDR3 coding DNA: TGTGCCAGCAGTCAGAGCGGGAGCGCGGGCACTGAAGCTTTCTTT.

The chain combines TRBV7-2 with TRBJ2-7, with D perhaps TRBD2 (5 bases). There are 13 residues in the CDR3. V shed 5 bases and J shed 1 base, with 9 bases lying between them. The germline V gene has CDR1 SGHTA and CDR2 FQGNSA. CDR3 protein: CASSDLASYEQYF. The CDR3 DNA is TGTGCCAGCAGCGATCTAGCTTCCTACGAGCAGTACTTC.

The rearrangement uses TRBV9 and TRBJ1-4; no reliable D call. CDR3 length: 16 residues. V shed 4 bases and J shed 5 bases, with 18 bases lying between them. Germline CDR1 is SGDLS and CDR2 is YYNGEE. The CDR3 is CASSPHGETTNEKLFF. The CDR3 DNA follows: TGTGCCAGCAGCCCCCATGGGGAGACGACGAATGAAAAACTGTTTTTT. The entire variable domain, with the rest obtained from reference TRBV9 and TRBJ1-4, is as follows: DSGVTQTPKHLITATGQRVTLRCSPRSGDLSVYWYQQSLDQGLQFLIQYYNGEERAKGNILERFSAQQFPDLHSELNLSSLELGDSALYFCASSPHGETTNEKLFFGSGTQLSVL.

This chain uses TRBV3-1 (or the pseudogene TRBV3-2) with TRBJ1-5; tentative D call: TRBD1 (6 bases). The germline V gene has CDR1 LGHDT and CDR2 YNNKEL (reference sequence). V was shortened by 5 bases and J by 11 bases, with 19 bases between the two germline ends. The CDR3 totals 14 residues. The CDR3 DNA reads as TGTGCCAGCAGCTCGTCGGGGGGCGGGTGGTCCCAGCATTTT. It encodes CASSSSGGGWSQHF.

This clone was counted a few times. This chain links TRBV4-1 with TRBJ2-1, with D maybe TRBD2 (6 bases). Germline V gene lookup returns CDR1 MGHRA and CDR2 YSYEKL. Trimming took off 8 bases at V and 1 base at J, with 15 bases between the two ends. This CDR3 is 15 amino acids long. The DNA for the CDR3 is TGCGCCAGCGCCATGGCGGGATTGTCCTACAATGAGCAGTTCTTC. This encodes CASAMAGLSYNEQFF.